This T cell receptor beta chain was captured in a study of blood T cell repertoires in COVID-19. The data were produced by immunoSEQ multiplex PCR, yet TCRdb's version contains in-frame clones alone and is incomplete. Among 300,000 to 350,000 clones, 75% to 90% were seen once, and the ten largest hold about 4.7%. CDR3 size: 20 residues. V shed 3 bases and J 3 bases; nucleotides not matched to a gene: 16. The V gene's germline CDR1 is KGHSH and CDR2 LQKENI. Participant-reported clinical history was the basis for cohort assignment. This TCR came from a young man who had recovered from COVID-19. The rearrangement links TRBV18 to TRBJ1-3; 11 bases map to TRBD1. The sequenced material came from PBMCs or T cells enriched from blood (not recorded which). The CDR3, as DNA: TGTGCCAGCTCACCCGTCGGACAGGGGGCCTCCATACGTCGTGGAAACACCATATATTTT. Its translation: CASSPVGQGASIRRGNTIYF.